This entry lists 18 T cell receptor beta chains sequenced from one sample in a study of shared clonotypes between healthy human individuals. Selected positively for CCR7 and CD45RO-negative, naive CD8 cells excluded terminally differentiated effector memory CD45RA+ cells. The protocol was immunoSEQ multiplex PCR, while the TCRdb copy is restricted to in-frame clones and leaves out a portion. Of roughly 650,000 clones in the sample, 90% to 97% were seen once. Source material: naive CD8+ T cells sorted from blood. The source is a woman in her 30s in good health.

This clone is a singleton in its sample. This CDR3 is CASSLAGFTDTQYF. The CDR3, as DNA: TGCGCCAGCAGCTTAGCGGGATTCACAGATACGCAGTATTTT. The chain recombines TRBV5-1 with TRBJ2-3, with TRBD2 matching over 7 bases. Per germline, CDR1 SGHRS and CDR2 YFSETQ. V gave up 2 bases and J gave up 2 bases; unmatched junction bases: 2. The CDR3 loop spans 14 amino acids.

The chain uses TRBV7-9 and TRBJ2-1; 10 bases fit TRBD2. The CDR3 is made up of 15 amino acids. With 1 base clipped from V and 5 bases from J, the junction kept 2 bases outside the gene matches. Germline assignment: CDR1 SEHNR and CDR2 FQNEAQ (reference sequence). The CDR3, as DNA: TGTGCCAGCAGCTTAGGACTAGCGGGTGACAATGAGCAGTTCTTC. Translated: CASSLGLAGDNEQFF.

The V and J genes are TRBV13 and TRBJ2-7, with 10 bases lining up with TRBD2. The CDR3 has 16 residues. Per the germline V gene, CDR1 is PRHDT and CDR2 is FYEKMQ (reference sequence). J was trimmed by 1 base and V by 5 bases; bases with no gene match: 8. CDR3 coding DNA: TGTGCCAGCAGCGCTGACGGGACTAGCGTTTCCTACGAGCAGTACTTC. Translation gives CASSADGTSVSYEQYF.

This chain connects TRBV9 to TRBJ2-5, with unresolved D. Germline CDR1 SGDLS, CDR2 YYNGEE. The CDR3 consists of 14 residues. V was clipped by 0 bases and J by 4 bases, with 10 bases between them. CDR3 amino acids: CASSVGGNGETQYF. CDR3 DNA sequence: TGTGCCAGCAGCGTAGGTGGGAATGGAGAGACCCAGTACTTC. Drawing the rest from reference TRBV9 and TRBJ2-5, the complete variable domain is DSGVTQTPKHLITATGQRVTLRCSPRSGDLSVYWYQQSLDQGLQFLIQYYNGEERAKGNILERFSAQQFPDLHSELNLSSLELGDSALYFCASSVGGNGETQYFGPGTRLLVL.

The rearrangement joins TRBV27 to TRBJ2-1, with a weak D call TRBD2 (6 bases). This CDR3 has 15 residues. Trimming stripped 2 bases from V and 7 bases from J, with 15 bases between. Germline assignment: CDR1 MNHEY and CDR2 SMNVEV (reference sequence). As DNA, the CDR3 is TGTGCCAGCAGTTTACGAACCGGGAGTCGGAATGAGCAGTTCTTC. Residues: CASSLRTGSRNEQFF.

The V gene is TRBV6-1, the J gene TRBJ2-7; D is undetermined. V was shortened by 6 bases and J by 1 base, with 10 bases between the two germline ends. The germline CDR1 and CDR2 sequences are MNHNS and SASEGT. CDR3 size: 13 residues. DNA of the CDR3: TGTGCCAGCAGAGATTTGGGATCCTACGAGCAGTACTTC. It encodes CASRDLGSYEQYF.

The V gene is TRBV28, the J gene TRBJ2-2, with TRBD2 as a possible D gene (6 bases). Germline V CDR1 and CDR2: MDHEN, SYDVKM. The CDR3 contains 17 residues. Trimming left V 7 bases short and J 1 base short, with 19 bases between. CDR3 in DNA: TGTGCCAGCACCACAAACGCGGGGTATTGGAACACCGGGGAGCTGTTTTTT. This gives the protein CASTTNAGYWNTGELFF.

This clone has only one observation. This rearrangement joins TRBV7-9 to TRBJ2-1, with TRBD2 identical over 9 bases. From germline, CDR1 is SEHNR and CDR2 FQNEAQ (reference sequence). Losses at the gene ends were 5 bases for V and 4 bases for J; bases not matched to a gene: 9. CDR3 length: 16 amino acids. The CDR3 sequence is CASSPHRLAGYNEQFF. The CDR3 coding sequence is TGTGCCAGCAGCCCCCACCGGCTAGCGGGGTACAATGAGCAGTTCTTC.

The J gene is TRBJ1-2, the V gene TRBV7-8; D might be TRBD1 (6 bases). The CDR3 extends over 14 amino acids. Germline V gene lookup returns CDR1 SGHVS and CDR2 FQNEAQ. The germline V and J ends were trimmed by 2 bases and 6 bases, with 13 bases remaining between them. CDR3 residues: CASSLRQEPHGYTF. The CDR3 bases are TGTGCCAGCAGCTTAAGACAGGAGCCTCATGGCTACACCTTC. Variable domain in full (rest from reference TRBV7-8 and TRBJ1-2): GAGVSQSPRYKVAKRGQDVALRCDPISGHVSLFWYQQALGQGPEFLTYFQNEAQLDKSGLPSDRFFAERPEGSVSTLKIQRTQQEDSAVYLCASSLRQEPHGYTFGSGTRLTVV.

V gene TRBV5-1 combines with J gene TRBJ1-2; D gene unclear. The germline V gene has CDR1 SGHRS and CDR2 YFSETQ. Trimming left V 0 bases short and J 0 bases short, with 24 bases between. The CDR3 is 20 residues long. CDR3 protein: CASSLASPWLGRWANYGYTF. The CDR3 DNA reads TGCGCCAGCAGCTTGGCCTCTCCCTGGCTTGGTCGGTGGGCTAACTATGGCTACACCTTC.

The chain uses TRBV27 and TRBJ2-1, with D possibly TRBD2 on 6 matching bases. Germline V gene lookup returns CDR1 MNHEY and CDR2 SMNVEV (reference sequence). This CDR3 contains 18 residues. Trimming cost V 6 bases and J 8 bases, with 29 bases left between them. The CDR3, as DNA: TGTGCCAGCAGACTAGCCTCCGGGGGAAGACCTGGAGGGGATGAGCAGTTCTTC. It encodes CASRLASGGRPGGDEQFF.

The chain is built from TRBV28 and TRBJ2-2, with TRBD2 matching over 11 bases. V lost 6 bases, J lost 3 bases, and 9 bases stayed unmatched. Germline values: CDR1 MDHEN, CDR2 SYDVKM. CDR3 length: 17 amino acids. The CDR3 DNA follows: TGTGCCAGCAGACTGAGTCGACTAGCGGGACACACCGGGGAGCTGTTTTTT. It is translated as CASRLSRLAGHTGELFF.

A word on this clone: This same CDR3 is encoded by further DNA sequences in the sample. The rearrangement uses TRBV7-9 and TRBJ2-7; D perhaps matches TRBD1 (6 bases). CDR3 length: 13 amino acids. V lost 3 bases, J lost 2 bases, and 8 bases lay in between. Germline values: CDR1 SEHNR, CDR2 FQNEAQ (reference sequence). CDR3 in DNA: TGTGCCAGCAGCTTTGGACAGACCTACGAGCAGTACTTC. The encoded protein is CASSFGQTYEQYF.

In DNA, the CDR3 is TGTGCCAGCAGCTTGGGACAGGGGCTGAACACTGAAGCTTTCTTT. It encodes CASSLGQGLNTEAFF. The chain recombines TRBV5-6 with TRBJ1-1; 8 nucleotides agree with TRBD1. CDR1 and CDR2 from the germline V gene are SGHDT and YYEEEE. With 0 bases clipped from V and 0 bases from J, the junction kept 1 base outside the gene matches. The CDR3 runs to 15 residues.

CDR3 sequence reads: CATSRLLGAGELFF. The CDR3, as DNA: TGTGCCACCAGCAGACTACTAGGGGCCGGGGAGCTGTTTTTT. The chain has TRBV15 and TRBJ2-2, with D perhaps matching TRBD1 or TRBD2 (5 bases each). Trimming stripped 2 bases from V and 6 bases from J, with 10 bases between. CDR1 and CDR2 (germline): LNHNV, YYDKDF (reference sequence). This CDR3 contains 14 residues.

The genes are TRBV5-8 and TRBJ1-5, with no clear D. Trimming left V 4 bases short and J 0 bases short, with 14 bases between. Germline V gives CDR1 SGHTS, CDR2 YDEGEE. This CDR3 has 16 amino acids. This chain's CDR3 is CASSLPDGYSNQPQHF. The CDR3 DNA follows: TGTGCCAGCAGCCTACCCGACGGATATAGCAATCAGCCCCAGCATTTT.

This clone occurred once. J is TRBJ2-7 and V is TRBV7-9; TRBD2 aligns across 7 bases. The CDR3 spans 15 residues. From germline, CDR1 is SEHNR and CDR2 FQNEAQ (reference sequence). V lost 1 base to trimming and J lost 5 bases; unmatched junction nucleotides: 8. Written as DNA, the CDR3 is TGTGCCAGCAGCTTAGGGTACAGCGGGACTAACGAGCAGTACTTC. Protein: CASSLGYSGTNEQYF.

The table lists this clone with a count of one. The V call is TRBV7-8, the J call TRBJ2-1, with TRBD2 identical over 10 bases. The junction had 7 bases not matched to a gene; V was cut back by 0 bases and J by 8 bases. The CDR3 is 16 residues long. Germline V CDR1 and CDR2: SGHVS, FQNEAQ. CDR3 residues: CASSLALAGARDEQFF. The CDR3 bases are TGTGCCAGCAGCTTAGCTCTAGCGGGAGCGAGGGATGAGCAGTTCTTC.